Sequencing of this TCR beta chain was carried out in a study of blood T cell repertoires in COVID-19. Study background: There were acute and convalescent COVID-19 samples, and they came from the United States, Italy and Spain. T cells, B-cell-depleted T cells, or PBMCs supplied cDNA or gDNA.

Deletions cut 0 bases from V and 4 bases from J, with 23 bases between. Per the germline V gene, CDR1 is SGDLS and CDR2 is YYNGEE. The CDR3 is 20 amino acids. Per the study methods: Estimation of nucleated cell counts was performed using reference gene primer amplification. Clones were read by immunoSEQ multiplex PCR, and TCRdb kept only the in-frame ones, dropping some. V, J and clone size were drawn from that table, and D and trimming were deduced from the DNA. The sample comprises around 200,000 clones, roughly 90% of which are singletons, and around 1.5% rests with the top ten. Sequences were obtained from peripheral blood. The origin of this receptor is a man younger than 30 with active or convalescent COVID-19. The rearrangement uses TRBV9 and TRBJ1-6; D gene uncertain. Here the CDR3 DNA reads TGTGCCAGCAGCGTAGTGGGCAGAATAAAGCATGTAAAATATAATTCACCCCTCCACTTT. Amino acid sequence: CASSVVGRIKHVKYNSPLHF.